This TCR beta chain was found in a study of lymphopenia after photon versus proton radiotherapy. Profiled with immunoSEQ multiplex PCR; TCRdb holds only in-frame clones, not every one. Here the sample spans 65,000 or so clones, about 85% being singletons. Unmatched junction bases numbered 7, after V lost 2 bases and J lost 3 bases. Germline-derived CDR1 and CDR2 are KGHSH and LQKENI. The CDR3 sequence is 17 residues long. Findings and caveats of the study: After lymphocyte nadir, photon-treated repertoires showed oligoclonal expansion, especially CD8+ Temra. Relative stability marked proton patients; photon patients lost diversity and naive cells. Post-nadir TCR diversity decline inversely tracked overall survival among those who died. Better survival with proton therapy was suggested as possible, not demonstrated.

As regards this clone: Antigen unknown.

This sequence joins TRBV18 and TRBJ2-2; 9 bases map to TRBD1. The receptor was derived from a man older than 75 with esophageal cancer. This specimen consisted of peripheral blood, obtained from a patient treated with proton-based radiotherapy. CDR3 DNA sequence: TGTGCCAGCTCACCATCTATACAGGGGGCGGACACCGGGGAGCTGTTTTTT. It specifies CASSPSIQGADTGELFF.